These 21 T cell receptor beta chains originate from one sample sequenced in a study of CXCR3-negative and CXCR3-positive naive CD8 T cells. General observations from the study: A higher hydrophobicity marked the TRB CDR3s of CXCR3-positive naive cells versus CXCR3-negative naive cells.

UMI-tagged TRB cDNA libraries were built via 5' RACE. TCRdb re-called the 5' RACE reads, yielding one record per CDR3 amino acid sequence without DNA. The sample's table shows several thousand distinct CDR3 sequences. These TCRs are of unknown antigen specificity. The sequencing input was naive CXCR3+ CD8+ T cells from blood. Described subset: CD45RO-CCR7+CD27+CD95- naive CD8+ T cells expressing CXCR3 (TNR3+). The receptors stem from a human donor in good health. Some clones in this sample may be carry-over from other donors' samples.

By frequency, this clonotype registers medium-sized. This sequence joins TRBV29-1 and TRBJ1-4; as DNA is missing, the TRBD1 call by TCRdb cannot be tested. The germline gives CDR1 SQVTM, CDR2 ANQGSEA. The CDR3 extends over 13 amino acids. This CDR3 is CSVLGGGYEKLFF.

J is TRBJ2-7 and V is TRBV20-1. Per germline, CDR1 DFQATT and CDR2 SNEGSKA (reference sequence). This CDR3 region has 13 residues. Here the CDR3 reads CSARVGMVFEHYF.

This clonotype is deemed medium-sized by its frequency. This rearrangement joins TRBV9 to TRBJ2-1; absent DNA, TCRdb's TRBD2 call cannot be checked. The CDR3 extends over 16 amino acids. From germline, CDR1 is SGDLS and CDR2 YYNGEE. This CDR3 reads CASSSVGTSGDNEQFF.

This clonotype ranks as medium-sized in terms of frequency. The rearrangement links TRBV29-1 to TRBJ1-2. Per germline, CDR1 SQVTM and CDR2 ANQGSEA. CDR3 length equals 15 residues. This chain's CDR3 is CSVVLEGSKIYGYTF. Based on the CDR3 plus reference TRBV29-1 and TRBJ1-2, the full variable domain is SAVISQKPSRDICQRGTSLTIQCQVDSQVTMMFWYRQQPGQSLTLIATANQGSEATYESGFVIDKFPISRPNLTFSTLTVSNMSPEDSSIYLCSVVLEGSKIYGYTFGSGTRLTVV.

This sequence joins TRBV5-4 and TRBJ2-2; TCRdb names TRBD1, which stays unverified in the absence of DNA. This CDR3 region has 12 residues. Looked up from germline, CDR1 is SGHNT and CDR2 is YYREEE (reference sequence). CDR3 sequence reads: CVGTGNTGELFF.

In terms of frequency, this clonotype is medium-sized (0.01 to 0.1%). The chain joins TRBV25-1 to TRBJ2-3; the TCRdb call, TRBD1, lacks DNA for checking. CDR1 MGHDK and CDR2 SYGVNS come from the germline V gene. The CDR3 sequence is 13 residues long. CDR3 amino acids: CASSIKGADTQYF.

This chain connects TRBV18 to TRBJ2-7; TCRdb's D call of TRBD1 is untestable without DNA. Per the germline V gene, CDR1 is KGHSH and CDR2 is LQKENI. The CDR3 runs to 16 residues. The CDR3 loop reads CASSHLPEDRGNEQYF.

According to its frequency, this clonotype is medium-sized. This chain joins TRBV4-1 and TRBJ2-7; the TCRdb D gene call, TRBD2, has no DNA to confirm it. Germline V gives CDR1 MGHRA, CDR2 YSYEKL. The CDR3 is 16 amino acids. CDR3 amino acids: CASSQGTSGQSYEQYF.

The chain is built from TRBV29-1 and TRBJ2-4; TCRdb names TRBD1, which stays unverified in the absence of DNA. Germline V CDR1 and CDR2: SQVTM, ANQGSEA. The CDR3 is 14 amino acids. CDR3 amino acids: CSVLEWDRVNIQYF.

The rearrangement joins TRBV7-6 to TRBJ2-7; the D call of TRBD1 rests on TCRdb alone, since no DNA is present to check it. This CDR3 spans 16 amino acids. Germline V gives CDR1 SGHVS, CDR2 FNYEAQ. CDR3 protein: CASSLAPPGQGYEQYF.

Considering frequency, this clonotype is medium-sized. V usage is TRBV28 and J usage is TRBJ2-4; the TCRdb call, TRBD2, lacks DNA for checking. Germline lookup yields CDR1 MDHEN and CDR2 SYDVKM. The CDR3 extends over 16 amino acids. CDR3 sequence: CASSLIAGVSRNIQYF.

The CDR3 reads CASCGRAASYEQYF. The V call is TRBV28, the J call TRBJ2-7; TCRdb's D call, TRBD2, is unchecked because there is no DNA. This CDR3 contains 14 residues. Looked up from germline, CDR1 is MDHEN and CDR2 is SYDVKM.

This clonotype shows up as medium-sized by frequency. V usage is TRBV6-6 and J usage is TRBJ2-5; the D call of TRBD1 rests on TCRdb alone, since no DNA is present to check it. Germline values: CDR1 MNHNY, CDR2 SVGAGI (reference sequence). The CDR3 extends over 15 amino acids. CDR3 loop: CASSPPGQLQETQYF.

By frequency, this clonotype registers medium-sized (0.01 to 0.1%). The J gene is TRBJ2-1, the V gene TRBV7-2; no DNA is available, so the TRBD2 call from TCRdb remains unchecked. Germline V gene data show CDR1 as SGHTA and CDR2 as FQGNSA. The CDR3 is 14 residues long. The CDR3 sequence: CASSLGGGPNEQFF.

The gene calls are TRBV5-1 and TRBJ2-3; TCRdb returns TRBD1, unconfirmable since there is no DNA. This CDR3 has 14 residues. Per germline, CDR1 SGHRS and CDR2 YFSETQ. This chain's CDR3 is CASSTPGGTDTQYF.

The CDR3 loop reads CSARDGTGKFSDTQYF. The chain recombines TRBV20-1 with TRBJ2-3; the TCRdb call, TRBD1, lacks DNA for checking. This CDR3 is 16 amino acids long. The V gene's germline CDR1 is DFQATT and CDR2 SNEGSKA (reference sequence).

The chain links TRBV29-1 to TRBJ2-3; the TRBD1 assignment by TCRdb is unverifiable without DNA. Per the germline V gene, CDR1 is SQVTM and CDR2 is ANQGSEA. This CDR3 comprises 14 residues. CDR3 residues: CSVFGTGDTDTQYF.

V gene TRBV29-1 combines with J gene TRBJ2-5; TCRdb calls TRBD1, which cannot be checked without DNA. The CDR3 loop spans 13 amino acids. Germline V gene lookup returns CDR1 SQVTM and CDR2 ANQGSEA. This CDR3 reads CSVDWTGRETQYF.

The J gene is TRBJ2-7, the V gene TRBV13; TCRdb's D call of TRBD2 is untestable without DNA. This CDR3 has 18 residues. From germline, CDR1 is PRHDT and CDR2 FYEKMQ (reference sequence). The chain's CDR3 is CASSLSGAGLAGAYEQYF.

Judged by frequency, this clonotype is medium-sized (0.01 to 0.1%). CDR3 amino acids: CATSREQGLETQYF. The gene calls are TRBV15 and TRBJ2-5; TCRdb picks TRBD1, but there is no DNA to check that call. The CDR3 length is 14 residues. The germline CDR1 and CDR2 sequences are LNHNV and YYDKDF (reference sequence).

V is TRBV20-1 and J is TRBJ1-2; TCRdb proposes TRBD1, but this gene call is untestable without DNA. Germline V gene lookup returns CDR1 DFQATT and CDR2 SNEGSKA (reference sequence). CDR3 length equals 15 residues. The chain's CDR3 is CSASGRGTHNYGYTF.